This entry lists 2 T cell receptor beta chains sequenced from one sample in a study of read filtering for tumor transcriptome and immune sequencing. Molecular barcoded adaptors covering alpha/delta and beta/gamma chains were used on about 0.4 ug RNA. TCRdb ran MiXCR on the reads and lists one entry per CDR3 protein. This table has about 130,000 distinct CDR3 sequences, 13% appearing once. Sequences were obtained from a population of CD138-negative cells sorted from bone marrow. The receptors originated from a donor aged 40 or over with multiple myeloma.

This clonotype was seen repeatedly, ten times or more. The rearrangement joins TRBV7-8 to TRBJ1-1, with TRBD1 as a possible D gene (5 bases). The CDR3 spans 14 residues. CDR1 and CDR2 from the germline V gene are SGHVS and FQNEAQ. Trimming stripped 1 base from V and 4 bases from J, with 10 bases between. The DNA of the CDR3 is TGTGCCAGCAGCTTAGTTCAGGGTGGCACTGAAGCTTTCTTT. Translated: CASSLVQGGTEAFF.

The V call is TRBV29-1, the J call TRBJ2-7; D gene ambiguous. With 4 bases removed from V and 5 bases from J, the gap between germline ends came to 9 bases. CDR1 is SQVTM, CDR2 ANQGSEA, per germline. This CDR3 has 11 amino acids. The CDR3 sequence: CSVAGPDEQYF. The CDR3 bases are TGCAGCGTTGCCGGTCCGGACGAGCAGTACTTC.